These 11 T cell receptor beta chains originate from one sample sequenced in a study of cytomegalovirus exposure and HLA in healthy donors. Use of 60 Vbeta and 13 Jbeta primers characterized the PCR. The repertoire was sequenced with immunoSEQ multiplex PCR; TCRdb's copy has only in-frame clones and lacks some. The repertoire holds tens of thousands of clones, with 80% to 90% as singletons. The sample comprised PBMCs. These TCRs come from a woman between 18 and 29 years old in good health and CMV-seronegative.

This clone was recorded once. The chain employs TRBV30 and TRBJ1-5; possibly TRBD1 for D (5 bases). Looked up from germline, CDR1 is GTSNPN and CDR2 is SVGIG (reference sequence). Trimming cost V 2 bases and J 7 bases, with 12 bases left between them. The CDR3 extends over 13 amino acids. In DNA form, the CDR3 reads TGTGCCTGGAGTATTCAGGGTGGCCAGCCCCAGCATTTT. Its translation: CAWSIQGGQPQHF.

V gene TRBV7-9 combines with J gene TRBJ2-7, with 7 nucleotides matching TRBD1. This CDR3 contains 15 residues. From germline, CDR1 is SEHNR and CDR2 FQNEAQ (reference sequence). Trimming removed 1 base from V and 2 bases from J; junction bases left unmatched: 5. The DNA for the CDR3 is TGTGCCAGCAGCTTAGAAGGGGGCGCCCCCTACGAGCAGTACTTC. Protein sequence: CASSLEGGAPYEQYF.

V usage is TRBV9 and J usage is TRBJ2-3, with 9 bases lining up with TRBD2. The CDR3 runs to 17 residues. The junction had 6 bases not matched to a gene; V was cut back by 0 bases and J by 1 base. Per the germline V gene, CDR1 is SGDLS and CDR2 is YYNGEE. The CDR3 bases are TGTGCCAGCAGCGTAGGCTCTTGGACTAGCGGCACAGATACGCAGTATTTT. Translation gives CASSVGSWTSGTDTQYF.

This rearrangement joins TRBV11-2 to TRBJ1-3, with a tentative D call TRBD1 (6 bases). This CDR3 region has 16 residues. Germline CDR1 is SGHAT and CDR2 is FQNNGV. Trimming pared 5 bases from V and 0 bases from J, leaving 14 bases between. CDR3 protein: CASSPRGQDSGNTIYF. The CDR3, as DNA: TGTGCCAGCAGCCCCAGGGGCCAGGACTCTGGAAACACCATATATTTT.

The rearrangement links TRBV19 to TRBJ1-2; 7 nucleotides match TRBD1. Trimming at V came to 9 bases and at J to 7 bases, leaving 11 bases not matched to a gene. The CDR3 totals 13 residues. Germline lookup yields CDR1 LNHDA and CDR2 SQIVND (reference sequence). CDR3 region: CARRPSGGSGYTF. DNA of the CDR3: TGTGCCAGACGGCCTTCAGGGGGTAGTGGCTACACCTTC.

The chain combines TRBV6-6 with TRBJ2-3; TRBD1 might be the D (6 bases). CDR3 length equals 13 residues. The V gene lost 6 bases and the J gene lost 6 bases, with 13 bases spanning the gap. Per germline, CDR1 MNHNY and CDR2 SVGAGI (reference sequence). The CDR3 sequence is CASSSGTLDTQYF. CDR3 DNA: TGTGCCAGCAGCTCCGGGACACTTGATACGCAGTATTTT.

J is TRBJ2-7 and V is TRBV25-1, with D perhaps TRBD2 (6 bases). Per the germline V gene, CDR1 is MGHDK and CDR2 is SYGVNS. The V end lost 5 bases, the J end lost 6 bases, and 17 bases lay between the germline ends. This CDR3 region has 14 residues. CDR3: CASSLSTGVREQYF. The CDR3 DNA reads TGTGCCAGCAGTTTATCAACGGGAGTACGCGAGCAGTACTTC.

This clone was observed a handful of times. This rearrangement joins TRBV6-5 to TRBJ1-4; TRBD1 matches 7 bases. CDR1 is MNHEY and CDR2 is SVGAGI in the germline V gene. Trimming cost V 10 bases and J 8 bases; bases outside gene matches: 7. The CDR3 covers 12 residues. The DNA of the CDR3 is TGTGCCACAGGGACAGAGGGGGAAAAACTGTTTTTT. Its protein product is CATGTEGEKLFF.

The V and J genes are TRBV29-1 and TRBJ2-7, with 9 positions matching TRBD1. CDR3 length equals 13 residues. Germline trimming cut 5 bases from V and 4 bases from J; bases unmatched to any gene: 6. Germline CDR1 SQVTM, CDR2 ANQGSEA. The CDR3 spells CSVFTGGGYEQYF. DNA for the CDR3: TGCAGCGTTTTTACAGGGGGCGGATACGAGCAGTACTTC.

The genes are TRBV7-2 and TRBJ1-3; D is unclear. V lost 6 bases and J lost 8, with 14 bases in between. Per the germline V gene, CDR1 is SGHTA and CDR2 is FQGNSA. The CDR3 contains 13 residues. This chain's CDR3 is CASRKNGEYTIYF. CDR3 coding DNA: TGTGCCAGCAGAAAAAACGGAGAGTACACCATATATTTT.

This clone showed up just once. The chain combines TRBV4-2 with TRBJ2-1, with D tentatively TRBD2 (6 bases). Germline assignment: CDR1 LGHNA and CDR2 YNFKEQ. Trimming shortened V by 4 bases and J by 1 base, and 14 bases separated the two germline ends. The CDR3 is made up of 16 amino acids. CDR3 loop: CASSPTRAGSYNEQFF. CDR3 DNA: TGTGCCAGCAGCCCCACCCGGGCGGGGTCCTACAATGAGCAGTTCTTC.